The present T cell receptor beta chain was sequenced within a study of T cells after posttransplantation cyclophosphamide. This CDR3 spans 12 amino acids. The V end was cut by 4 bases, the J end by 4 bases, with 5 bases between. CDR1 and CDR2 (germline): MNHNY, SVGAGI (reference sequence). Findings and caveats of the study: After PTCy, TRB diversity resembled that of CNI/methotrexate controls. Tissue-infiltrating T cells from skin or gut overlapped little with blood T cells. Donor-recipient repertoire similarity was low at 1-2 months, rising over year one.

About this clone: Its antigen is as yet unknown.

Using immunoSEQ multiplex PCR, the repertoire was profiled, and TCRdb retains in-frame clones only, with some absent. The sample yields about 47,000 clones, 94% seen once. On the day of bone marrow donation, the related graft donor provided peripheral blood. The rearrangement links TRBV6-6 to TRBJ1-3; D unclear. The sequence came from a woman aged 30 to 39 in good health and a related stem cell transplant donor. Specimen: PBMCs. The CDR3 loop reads CASSLEGNTIYF. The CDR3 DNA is TGTGCCAGCAGTTTAGAGGGAAACACCATATATTTT.